This entry lists 15 T cell receptor beta chains sequenced from one sample in a study of identical twins. TCRdb fed the 5' RACE reads into MiXCR, producing one record per CDR3 protein. The sample has around 200,000 distinct CDR3 sequences; roughly a tenth are singletons. Sequencing used memory (CD45RO+) T cells sorted from blood. The source of these receptors is a woman aged 18-29 years in good health.

This clonotype was seen more than once but under ten times. The V call is TRBV11-2, the J call TRBJ1-1; D is undetermined. This CDR3 contains 11 residues. Trimming pared 4 bases from V and 4 bases from J, leaving 4 bases between. Looked up from germline, CDR1 is SGHAT and CDR2 is FQNNGV. Here the CDR3 reads CASSSVTEAFF. The CDR3 nucleotides read TGTGCCAGCAGCTCCGTCACTGAAGCTTTCTTT.

This clonotype was seen only a few times. V and J are TRBV2 and TRBJ2-3, with 7 bases lining up with TRBD2. The CDR3 totals 13 residues. The junction had 3 bases not matched to a gene; V was cut back by 6 bases and J by 3 bases. Per germline, CDR1 SNHLY and CDR2 FYNNEI. The CDR3 sequence: CASSAGATDTQYF. The CDR3 DNA reads as TGTGCCAGCAGCGCGGGAGCAACAGATACGCAGTATTTT.

This clonotype has a count of ten or more. The chain uses TRBV7-8 and TRBJ1-2; unclear D gene. Trimming took 1 base from V and 2 from J, leaving 5 bases between them. The length of the CDR3 is 13 residues. CDR1 is SGHVS, CDR2 FQNEAQ, per germline. CDR3 DNA sequence: TGTGCCAGCAGCTTAGACGCAAACTATGGCTACACCTTC. Residues: CASSLDANYGYTF.

V is TRBV18 and J is TRBJ2-5, with a tentative D call TRBD2 (6 bases). Trimming shortened V by 8 bases and J by 6 bases, and 16 bases separated the two germline ends. Germline V lookup: CDR1 KGHSH, CDR2 LQKENI. The CDR3 sequence is 13 residues long. This chain's CDR3 is CASNPSAGKTQYF. DNA of the CDR3: TGTGCCAGCAATCCTAGCGCGGGGAAGACCCAGTACTTC.

This clonotype was seen many times. This CDR3 reads CASSLSALYGYTF. In DNA form, the CDR3 reads TGTGCCAGCAGCCTAAGTGCCCTTTATGGCTACACCTTC. The gene calls are TRBV7-2 and TRBJ1-2, with D unclear. Germline V gene sequence: CDR1 SGHTA, CDR2 FQGNSA. The ends were cut back, 5 bases at V and 5 bases at J, with 12 bases in the middle. The CDR3 loop spans 13 amino acids.

This clonotype was observed many times. The chain links TRBV7-2 to TRBJ2-3; D uncertain. Trimming removed 7 bases at V and 6 bases at J, with 11 bases between. Germline CDR1 and CDR2: SGHTA and FQGNSA. The CDR3 loop spans 12 amino acids. The CDR3 loop is CASTRKRDTQYF. DNA of the CDR3: TGTGCCAGCACCAGGAAAAGGGATACGCAGTATTTT.

This clonotype has at least ten counts. The chain carries TRBV20-1 and TRBJ2-1; D is perhaps TRBD2 (6 bases). This CDR3 contains 11 residues. The V and J ends lost 4 bases and 6 bases respectively, with 7 bases between them. Germline lookup yields CDR1 DFQATT and CDR2 SNEGSKA (reference sequence). The CDR3 sequence: CSATLANEQFF. DNA of the CDR3: TGCAGTGCTACACTAGCCAATGAGCAGTTCTTC.

Many counts were recorded for this clonotype. The chain couples TRBV4-3 to TRBJ1-6, with 11 bases matching TRBD1. Germline CDR1 LGHNA, CDR2 YSLEER. Trimming cost V 4 bases and J 6 bases; bases outside gene matches: 5. The CDR3 runs 16 residues. The CDR3 here is CASSRDGTGGNSPLHF. The CDR3, as DNA: TGCGCCAGCAGCCGAGACGGGACAGGGGGTAATTCACCCCTCCACTTT.

This clonotype has at least ten counts. The chain recombines TRBV12-3 or TRBV12-4 with TRBJ2-7; D is unclear. CDR3 length: 13 residues. Trimming shortened V by 7 bases and J by 5 bases, and 15 bases separated the two germline ends. Here the CDR3 reads CASTSVGGHEQYF. In nucleotides, the CDR3 is TGTGCCAGCACCTCAGTCGGTGGCCACGAGCAGTACTTC.

In this sample, this clonotype turned up a few times. The genes are TRBV15 and TRBJ1-1, with TRBD1 matching 8 bases. The trim removed 5 bases at V and 4 bases at J, leaving 12 bases unmatched. The germline CDR1 and CDR2 sequences are LNHNV and YYDKDF (reference sequence). This CDR3 is built from 16 residues. The CDR3 nucleotides read TGTGCCACCAGCTTTACTGGGACAGGTTATATCACTGAAGCTTTCTTT. Translated, it gives CATSFTGTGYITEAFF.

This clonotype was found a few times. The chain joins TRBV10-3 to TRBJ2-1, with D hard to call. Trimming shortened V by 4 bases and J by 10 bases, and 8 bases separated the two germline ends. The CDR3 length is 11 residues. Germline V gene sequence: CDR1 ENHRY, CDR2 SYGVKD. DNA of the CDR3: TGTGCCATCAGTGTTAGTGAGGAGCAGTTCTTC. It specifies CAISVSEEQFF.

This clonotype was observed a few times. This sequence joins TRBV20-1 and TRBJ1-5, with 8 bases that match TRBD1. J lost 5 bases, V lost 3 bases, and 3 bases had no gene match. Germline V gives CDR1 DFQATT, CDR2 SNEGSKA (reference sequence). The CDR3 length is 13 residues. The CDR3 loop is CSARETGDQPQHF. The CDR3 nucleotides read TGCAGTGCTAGGGAGACAGGGGATCAGCCCCAGCATTTT.

This clonotype was seen a few times. The chain has TRBV20-1 and TRBJ1-2, with no clear D. This CDR3 has 9 amino acids. Deletions cut 3 bases from V and 8 bases from J, with 4 bases between. Germline CDR1 reads DFQATT; CDR2 reads SNEGSKA (reference sequence). The CDR3 DNA sequence: TGCAGTGCTAGGGAGGGCTACACCTTC. Its protein is CSAREGYTF.

This clonotype showed up just a few times. The J gene is TRBJ2-1, the V gene TRBV5-1, with 11 positions matching TRBD2. The CDR3 loop spans 17 amino acids. Germline CDR1 and CDR2: SGHRS and YFSETQ. J was trimmed by 10 bases and V by 0 bases; bases with no gene match: 12. CDR3 amino acids: CASSLARLAGGQDEQFF. In DNA, the CDR3 is TGCGCCAGCAGCTTGGCAAGGCTAGCGGGGGGTCAGGACGAGCAGTTCTTC.

This clonotype was picked up many times. This sequence joins TRBV27 and TRBJ2-1; possible D gene TRBD2, 6 bases. Germline V gene sequence: CDR1 MNHEY, CDR2 SMNVEV (reference sequence). The V end was cut by 6 bases, the J end by 7 bases, with 19 bases between. The CDR3 is made up of 15 amino acids. CDR3 sequence reads: CASRSPGTGANEQFF. CDR3 DNA sequence: TGTGCCAGCAGAAGTCCCGGGACTGGAGCTAATGAGCAGTTCTTC.